A selection of T cell receptor beta chains follows, all from one sample in a study of long-term antiretroviral therapy in people with HIV. Profiling relied on immunoSEQ multiplex PCR, and the TCRdb table lists in-frame clones only, not all of them. The sample consists of 28,000 or so clones, 80% to 85% of them appearing once. Sequenced material: unsorted PBMCs, taken 0.4 years after starting antiretroviral therapy. These receptors were collected from a man aged 18 to 30 with HIV. Both conserved end residues are part of each CDR3. The D gene is left open where the match is weak. The listing skips clone size in some rows; elsewhere it reads once, few, many or a size class.

d_gene: NA; j_gene: TRBJ2-3; abundance: NA; len: 17; v_gene: TRBV9; CDR3nt: TGTGCCAGCAGCGCGCTAAGCGGATCGACTAGCACAGATACGCAGTATTTT; CDR3aa: CASSALSGSTSTDTQYF
d_gene: TRBD1; j_gene: TRBJ2-3; abundance: NA; len: 14; v_gene: TRBV27; CDR3nt: TGTGCCAGCAGTTTGGACAGGGGGATCAATACGCAGTATTTT; CDR3aa: CASSLDRGINTQYF
d_gene: NA; j_gene: TRBJ1-6; abundance: few; len: 15; v_gene: TRBV11-3; CDR3nt: TGTGCCAGCAGCTTACAAGGAACCCCAGGTTCACCCCTCCACTTT; CDR3aa: CASSLQGTPGSPLHF
d_gene: NA; j_gene: TRBJ2-7; abundance: NA; len: 15; v_gene: TRBV14; CDR3nt: TGTGCCAGCAGTCCTGGCTGGGCCTTCGGGTACGAGCAGTACTTC; CDR3aa: CASSPGWAFGYEQYF
d_gene: NA; j_gene: TRBJ1-1; abundance: NA; len: 15; v_gene: TRBV27; CDR3nt: TGTGCCAGCAGTTCTCGGAGAGGGGGGTACGATGAAGCTTTCTTT; CDR3aa: CASSSRRGGYDEAFF
d_gene: TRBD1; j_gene: TRBJ2-3; abundance: NA; len: 17; v_gene: TRBV4-1; CDR3nt: TGCGCCAGCAGCCGAGGACGACAGGGCGTAAGTACAGATACGCAGTATTTT; CDR3aa: CASSRGRQGVSTDTQYF
d_gene: NA; j_gene: TRBJ2-1; abundance: NA; len: 11; v_gene: TRBV5-4; CDR3nt: TGTGCCAGCAGCTCTCCAAGTGAGCAGTTCTTC; CDR3aa: CASSSPSEQFF
d_gene: NA; j_gene: TRBJ2-1; abundance: once; len: 18; v_gene: TRBV7-9; CDR3nt: TGTGCCAGCAGTTCCCCGGGGTCCATTGAGTGGGGCTACAATGAGCAGTTCTTC; CDR3aa: CASSSPGSIEWGYNEQFF
d_gene: TRBD2; j_gene: TRBJ2-7; abundance: NA; len: 14; v_gene: TRBV6-6; CDR3nt: TGTGCCAGCAGTTATCAGCGGGAGGGCTACGAGCAGTACTTC; CDR3aa: CASSYQREGYEQYF
d_gene: NA; j_gene: TRBJ2-2; abundance: NA; len: 16; v_gene: TRBV4-3; CDR3nt: TGCGCCAGCAGCCAAGACCGGGTTACGAACACCGGGGAGCTGTTTTTT; CDR3aa: CASSQDRVTNTGELFF
d_gene: TRBD1; j_gene: TRBJ1-1; abundance: large; len: 15; v_gene: TRBV7-9; CDR3nt: TGTGCCAGCAGCTTAGATGGGACAGGGAACACTGAAGCTTTCTTT; CDR3aa: CASSLDGTGNTEAFF
d_gene: NA; j_gene: TRBJ2-1; abundance: NA; len: 17; v_gene: TRBV15; CDR3nt: TGTGCCACCAGCAGAGATCCTCAAAGCGGAATCTACAATGAGCAGTTCTTC; CDR3aa: CATSRDPQSGIYNEQFF
d_gene: NA; j_gene: TRBJ2-7; abundance: once; len: 14; v_gene: TRBV27; CDR3nt: TGTGCCAGCAGCCGTGGGCCTTCCCTCTACGAGCAGTACTTC; CDR3aa: CASSRGPSLYEQYF
d_gene: NA; j_gene: TRBJ1-1; abundance: once; len: 13; v_gene: TRBV28; CDR3nt: TGTGCCAGCACGTTTGACCCCGGGACTGAAGCTTTCTTT; CDR3aa: CASTFDPGTEAFF
d_gene: TRBD1; j_gene: TRBJ2-7; abundance: NA; len: 16; v_gene: TRBV11-2; CDR3nt: TGTGCCAGCAGCTTAGGACGAGACAGGGGAGGCTACGAGCAGTACTTC; CDR3aa: CASSLGRDRGGYEQYF
d_gene: NA; j_gene: TRBJ1-4; abundance: once; len: 14; v_gene: TRBV4-1; CDR3nt: TGCGCCAGCAGCCAAGGATCCGTTGGTGAAAAACTGTTTTTT; CDR3aa: CASSQGSVGEKLFF
d_gene: TRBD1; j_gene: TRBJ1-4; abundance: NA; len: 17; v_gene: TRBV6-4; CDR3nt: TGTGCCAGCAGTCGCCTACCACAGGGGACGACTAATGAAAAACTGTTTTTT; CDR3aa: CASSRLPQGTTNEKLFF
d_gene: NA; j_gene: TRBJ2-7; abundance: NA; len: 13; v_gene: TRBV5-1; CDR3nt: TGCGCCAGCAGCGCCAGACAGAATTACGAGCAGTACTTC; CDR3aa: CASSARQNYEQYF
d_gene: NA; j_gene: TRBJ2-2; abundance: NA; len: 15; v_gene: TRBV9; CDR3nt: TGTGCCAGCAGCGACGGGGCTCAAGGAAGCGGGGAGCTGTTTTTT; CDR3aa: CASSDGAQGSGELFF
d_gene: TRBD1; j_gene: TRBJ2-7; abundance: NA; len: 13; v_gene: TRBV7-3; CDR3nt: TGTGCCAGCAGCCCAGGACAGGGGTTCGAGCAGTACTTC; CDR3aa: CASSPGQGFEQYF
d_gene: NA; j_gene: TRBJ2-7; abundance: NA; len: 12; v_gene: TRBV19; CDR3nt: TGTGCCAGTAGTATGAGGGGGTACGAGCAGTACTTC; CDR3aa: CASSMRGYEQYF
d_gene: TRBD1; j_gene: TRBJ1-1; abundance: NA; len: 14; v_gene: TRBV7-9; CDR3nt: TGTGCCAGCACCTTGGACAGGGCCAACACTGAAGCTTTCTTT; CDR3aa: CASTLDRANTEAFF